Included here is one T cell receptor (beta chain) sequence, with context. Its antigen is not identified. This specimen comes from a study of cytomegalovirus exposure and HLA in healthy donors. Study background: The 120 or so validation repertoires used a platform that matched the one used for the approximately 670 first-cohort repertoires, as a later analysis reported. Study-level findings and limits: A later analysis found first-cohort TCR clusters tended to co-occur in the 110 or so validation repertoires. Cytomegalovirus association was listed for 164 TCR beta chains.

The CDR3 is 13 amino acids. The germline V gene has CDR1 MNHNY and CDR2 SVGAGI (reference sequence). The ends were cut back, 0 bases at V and 6 bases at J, with 9 bases in the middle. TCRdb keeps only in-frame clones here, not all; method: immunoSEQ multiplex PCR. The repertoire holds about 54,000 clones, with roughly nine tenths as singletons. J is TRBJ2-7 and V is TRBV6-6; the D gene is possibly TRBD1 (7 bases). This clonotype originated in a woman between 18 and 30 years old in good health and CMV-seropositive. Source material: PBMCs. Here the CDR3 DNA reads TGTGCCAGCAGTTACTCGGAGGGGGCCGAGCAGTACTTC. It codes for CASSYSEGAEQYF.